This is a list of T cell receptor beta chains from one sample in a study of blood T cell repertoires in COVID-19. Data came from immunoSEQ multiplex PCR; TCRdb stores just in-frame clones and leaves some out. The sample lists under 45,000 clones, 76% occurring once. The sequenced material came from peripheral blood. The receptors were gathered from a man older than 75 with acute or convalescent COVID-19. CDR3s include the opening cysteine and the closing phenylalanine or tryptophan. D genes are given only for firm matches. Size tells how often a clone was seen (once, few, many) or the class of an expanded clone, and some rows leave it out.

J gene: TRBJ2-2; V gene: TRBV7-3; D gene: NA; clone size: NA; CDR3 protein: CASRPGQGGDIRTGELFF; CDR3 DNA: TGTGCCAGCAGGCCCGGACAGGGAGGGGATATCAGGACCGGGGAGCTGTTTTTT
J gene: TRBJ2-3; V gene: TRBV5-5; D gene: TRBD1; clone size: NA; CDR3 protein: CASSQPGQGGGDTQYF; CDR3 DNA: TGTGCCAGCAGCCAACCGGGACAGGGGGGAGGGGATACGCAGTATTTT
J gene: TRBJ2-1; V gene: TRBV28; D gene: NA; clone size: NA; CDR3 protein: CASSRFNEQFF; CDR3 DNA: TGTGCCAGCAGTCGGTTCAATGAGCAGTTCTTC
J gene: TRBJ1-4; V gene: TRBV5-8; D gene: TRBD1; clone size: NA; CDR3 protein: CASSLGQGEKLFF; CDR3 DNA: TGTGCCAGCAGCTTGGGACAGGGCGAAAAACTGTTTTTT
J gene: TRBJ1-1; V gene: TRBV19; D gene: NA; clone size: NA; CDR3 protein: CASSKRQDTEAFF; CDR3 DNA: TGTGCCAGTAGTAAAAGACAGGACACTGAAGCTTTCTTT
J gene: TRBJ1-5; V gene: TRBV5-1; D gene: NA; clone size: few; CDR3 protein: CASSQDSSNQPQHF; CDR3 DNA: TGCGCCAGCAGCCAGGACAGTAGCAATCAGCCCCAGCATTTT
J gene: TRBJ1-1; V gene: TRBV2; D gene: NA; clone size: NA; CDR3 protein: CASSDKRDMNTEAFF; CDR3 DNA: TGTGCCAGCAGTGATAAGAGGGATATGAACACTGAAGCTTTCTTT
J gene: TRBJ2-1; V gene: TRBV5-1; D gene: TRBD2; clone size: NA; CDR3 protein: CASSLSGNSYNEQFF; CDR3 DNA: TGCGCCAGCAGCTTAAGCGGGAACTCCTACAATGAGCAGTTCTTC
J gene: TRBJ2-1; V gene: TRBV6-1; D gene: NA; clone size: NA; CDR3 protein: CASSEWHNEQFF; CDR3 DNA: TGTGCCAGCAGTGAATGGCACAATGAGCAGTTCTTC
J gene: TRBJ1-1; V gene: TRBV28; D gene: TRBD1; clone size: few; CDR3 protein: CASSLDGTGKRFDTEAFF; CDR3 DNA: TGTGCCAGCAGTTTAGATGGGACAGGGAAACGGTTTGACACTGAAGCTTTCTTT
J gene: TRBJ1-2; V gene: TRBV6-5; D gene: NA; clone size: NA; CDR3 protein: CASETWGLFHGYTF; CDR3 DNA: TGTGCCAGCGAAACTTGGGGGCTCTTTCATGGCTACACCTTC
J gene: TRBJ1-4; V gene: TRBV28; D gene: NA; clone size: NA; CDR3 protein: CASSSPAVEKLFF; CDR3 DNA: TGTGCCAGCAGTTCCCCGGCGGTAGAAAAACTGTTTTTT
J gene: TRBJ2-3; V gene: TRBV12-2; D gene: NA; clone size: NA; CDR3 protein: CASRLRNIVVGPPTTDTQYF; CDR3 DNA: TGTGCAAGTCGCCTACGAAACATAGTAGTGGGGCCCCCTACCACAGATACGCAGTATTTT
J gene: TRBJ2-7; V gene: TRBV3-1/TRBV3-2; D gene: NA; clone size: many; CDR3 protein: CASSQDIQPLAYEQYF; CDR3 DNA: TGTGCCAGCAGCCAAGATATACAACCCCTGGCCTACGAGCAGTACTTC
J gene: TRBJ2-7; V gene: TRBV6-9; D gene: TRBD1; clone size: NA; CDR3 protein: CASSSRTGEEQYF; CDR3 DNA: TGTGCCAGCAGTTCCCGGACAGGAGAAGAGCAGTACTTC
J gene: TRBJ1-5; V gene: TRBV27; D gene: TRBD1; clone size: many; CDR3 protein: CASSQGTGVGYQPQHF; CDR3 DNA: TGTGCCAGCAGTCAAGGGACAGGGGTAGGGTATCAGCCCCAGCATTTT
J gene: TRBJ1-3; V gene: TRBV7-2; D gene: NA; clone size: few; CDR3 protein: CASSLGPYSGNTIYF; CDR3 DNA: TGTGCCAGCAGCCTTGGGCCCTACTCTGGAAACACCATATATTTT
J gene: TRBJ2-3; V gene: TRBV7-3; D gene: TRBD1; clone size: NA; CDR3 protein: CASSGTGAILDTQYF; CDR3 DNA: TGTGCCAGCAGCGGGACAGGGGCGATACTTGATACGCAGTATTTT
J gene: TRBJ1-1; V gene: TRBV29-1; D gene: NA; clone size: NA; CDR3 protein: CSVSLAAAFF; CDR3 DNA: TGCAGCGTTTCCCTTGCGGCAGCTTTCTTT
J gene: TRBJ1-3; V gene: TRBV6-1; D gene: TRBD1; clone size: few; CDR3 protein: CASSEDVGGQGYF; CDR3 DNA: TGTGCCAGCAGTGAAGATGTTGGGGGACAGGGCTATTTT
J gene: TRBJ2-5; V gene: TRBV4-1; D gene: TRBD2; clone size: few; CDR3 protein: CASSQVGLAQETQYF; CDR3 DNA: TGCGCCAGCAGCCAAGTTGGACTAGCCCAAGAGACCCAGTACTTC
J gene: TRBJ1-3; V gene: TRBV21-1; D gene: NA; clone size: NA; CDR3 protein: CASTIFRGQRNSGNTIYF; CDR3 DNA: TGTGCCAGCACCATATTCCGTGGACAGCGGAACTCTGGAAACACCATATATTTT
J gene: TRBJ2-7; V gene: TRBV4-1; D gene: NA; clone size: NA; CDR3 protein: CASSQAEGAPYEQYF; CDR3 DNA: TGCGCCAGCAGCCAAGCGGAGGGAGCTCCCTACGAGCAGTACTTC
J gene: TRBJ2-3; V gene: TRBV5-4; D gene: NA; clone size: few; CDR3 protein: CASSLSGGRTDTQYF; CDR3 DNA: TGTGCCAGCAGCTTGTCAGGGGGGAGAACAGATACGCAGTATTTT
J gene: TRBJ1-1; V gene: TRBV28; D gene: NA; clone size: NA; CDR3 protein: CASSLWEGGTEAFF; CDR3 DNA: TGTGCCAGCAGTTTATGGGAAGGCGGAACTGAAGCTTTCTTT
J gene: TRBJ2-5; V gene: TRBV6-5; D gene: TRBD2; clone size: once; CDR3 protein: CASILTSWKQETQYF; CDR3 DNA: TGTGCCAGCATCCTGACTAGCTGGAAACAAGAGACCCAGTACTTC
J gene: TRBJ2-1; V gene: TRBV5-1; D gene: NA; clone size: NA; CDR3 protein: CASSLGTEYYNEQFF; CDR3 DNA: TGCGCCAGCAGCTTAGGTACAGAGTACTACAATGAGCAGTTCTTC